A single sample is the source of the 24 T cell receptor beta chains below, sequenced in a study of blood T cell repertoires in COVID-19. Clones were read by immunoSEQ multiplex PCR, and TCRdb kept only the in-frame ones, dropping some. The sample comprises around 150,000 clones, about 93% of which are singletons, and roughly 4.8% rests with the top ten. Sequencing was performed on peripheral blood. The receptors here all came from a woman in her 50s with acute or convalescent COVID-19.

The chain combines TRBV4-3 with TRBJ2-3, with TRBD2 identical over 13 bases. The CDR3 loop spans 21 amino acids. V lost 1 base and J lost 1; bases outside the gene matches: 14. Looked up from germline, CDR1 is LGHNA and CDR2 is YSLEER. In DNA form, the CDR3 reads TGCGCCAGCAGCCAAGGCTACCATGGGACTAGCGGGAAACTACGCACAGATACGCAGTATTTT. Amino acid sequence: CASSQGYHGTSGKLRTDTQYF.

The chain recombines TRBV2 with TRBJ2-6; the match to TRBD1 covers 8 bases. This CDR3 has 17 amino acids. CDR1 is SNHLY and CDR2 is FYNNEI in the germline V gene. V was pared by 6 bases and J by 0 bases, with 7 bases of the junction left unmatched. The CDR3 reads CASSPPRGRSGANVLTF. CDR3 DNA: TGTGCCAGCAGCCCCCCCAGGGGGCGCTCTGGGGCCAACGTCCTGACTTTC.

CDR3 protein: CATSRAWGDRAERNQPQHF. The CDR3 bases are TGTGCCACCAGCAGAGCCTGGGGCGATCGGGCAGAGCGCAATCAGCCCCAGCATTTT. The chain carries TRBV15 and TRBJ1-5, with D perhaps matching TRBD1 (5 bases). The CDR3 contains 19 residues. V was shortened by 1 base and J by 2 bases, with 21 bases between the two germline ends. Germline V CDR1 and CDR2: LNHNV, YYDKDF (reference sequence).

As DNA, the CDR3 is TGTGCCAGCAGTCCATTGGACAGGGTCTCCTACGAGCAGTACTTC. It yields the protein CASSPLDRVSYEQYF. This sequence joins TRBV27 and TRBJ2-7, with 8 positions matching TRBD1. Germline assignment: CDR1 MNHEY and CDR2 SMNVEV (reference sequence). The CDR3 runs 15 residues. V shed 5 bases and J 0 bases; nucleotides not matched to a gene: 6.

The chain carries TRBV11-2 and TRBJ2-3; D ambiguous. The germline V and J ends were trimmed by 5 bases and 2 bases, with 14 bases remaining between them. The CDR3 runs 15 residues. Germline V CDR1 and CDR2: SGHAT, FQNNGV. CDR3 in amino acids: CASSPRSLLTDTQYF. The CDR3 coding sequence is TGTGCCAGCAGCCCCCGGTCCCTTCTCACAGATACGCAGTATTTT. Filled out from reference TRBV11-2 and TRBJ2-3, the complete variable domain reads EAGVAQSPRYKIIEKRQSVAFWCNPISGHATLYWYQQILGQGPKLLIQFQNNGVVDDSQLPKDRFSAERLKGVDSTLKIQPAKLEDSAVYLCASSPRSLLTDTQYFGPGTRLTVL.

V is TRBV3-1 (or the pseudogene TRBV3-2) and J is TRBJ2-3, with D possibly matching TRBD2 (5 bases). Germline CDR1 and CDR2: LGHDT and YNNKEL (reference sequence). V lost 1 base to trimming and J lost 1 base, with 9 bases between them. The CDR3 loop spans 15 amino acids. The CDR3 sequence is CASSQGGIGTDTQYF. CDR3 nucleotides: TGTGCCAGCAGCCAAGGAGGGATCGGCACAGATACGCAGTATTTT.

This chain joins TRBV5-6 and TRBJ2-2; the D is unclear. Trimming pared 0 bases from V and 7 bases from J, leaving 10 bases between. CDR1 and CDR2 (germline): SGHDT, YYEEEE. The CDR3 extends over 14 amino acids. DNA for the CDR3: TGTGCCAGCAGCTTGGATTCCGTCGGCGGGGAGCTGTTTTTT. Protein product: CASSLDSVGGELFF.

J is TRBJ2-7 and V is TRBV11-1; 9 nucleotides match TRBD1. With 4 bases clipped from V and 6 bases from J, the junction kept 7 bases outside the gene matches. Germline CDR1 and CDR2: SGHAT and FQDESV (reference sequence). The CDR3 covers 14 residues. CDR3 coding DNA: TGTGCCAGCAGCTCCGGGACAGGGAACGGCGAGCAGTACTTC. It is translated as CASSSGTGNGEQYF.

The chain links TRBV28 to TRBJ1-6; 7 nucleotides agree with TRBD1. Germline CDR1 MDHEN, CDR2 SYDVKM. The junction had 4 bases not matched to a gene; V was cut back by 6 bases and J by 5 bases. The CDR3 sequence is 14 residues long. The DNA for the CDR3 is TGTGCCAGCAGCCCGGGACAGAATAATTCACCCCTCCACTTT. Its translation is CASSPGQNNSPLHF.

V gene TRBV28 combines with J gene TRBJ1-5; D not certain. The CDR3 runs 15 residues. Looked up from germline, CDR1 is MDHEN and CDR2 is SYDVKM. V was shortened by 7 bases and J by 6 bases, with 19 bases between the two germline ends. The DNA for the CDR3 is TGTGCCAGCATGGAATCGTGGAGGGTGGGTCAGCCCCAGCATTTT. Translated, it gives CASMESWRVGQPQHF.

The V gene is TRBV11-2, the J gene TRBJ2-7; D uncertain. There are 13 residues in the CDR3. V was pared by 2 bases and J by 6 bases, with 11 bases between. CDR1 is SGHAT and CDR2 is FQNNGV in the germline V gene. CDR3 sequence (DNA): TGTGCCAGCAGCTTAATTCTCCCGGGCGAGCAGTACTTC. Protein: CASSLILPGEQYF. Full variable domain (missing parts from reference TRBV11-2 and TRBJ2-7): EAGVAQSPRYKIIEKRQSVAFWCNPISGHATLYWYQQILGQGPKLLIQFQNNGVVDDSQLPKDRFSAERLKGVDSTLKIQPAKLEDSAVYLCASSLILPGEQYFGPGTRLTVT.

The chain employs TRBV6-1 and TRBJ1-1, with a weak D call TRBD1 (6 bases). CDR1 and CDR2 from the germline V gene are MNHNS and SASEGT. The CDR3 has 18 residues. V lost 2 bases and J 0 bases, leaving 19 bases between the germline ends. CDR3 DNA: TGTGCCAGCAGTGAATGGATACGGATAGGGGGGGTGAACACTGAAGCTTTCTTT. This codes for CASSEWIRIGGVNTEAFF.

The chain uses TRBV7-2 and TRBJ1-2; 11 bases agree with TRBD1. The CDR3 has 14 amino acids. Germline-derived CDR1 and CDR2 are SGHTA and FQGNSA. J was trimmed by 7 bases and V by 3 bases; bases with no gene match: 4. Here the CDR3 reads CASSFGQGASGYTF. CDR3 coding DNA: TGTGCCAGCAGCTTCGGACAGGGGGCGAGTGGCTACACCTTC.

The chain joins TRBV10-3 to TRBJ1-2; D not certain. The CDR3 is made up of 13 amino acids. CDR1 and CDR2 from the germline V gene are ENHRY and SYGVKD. Trimming removed 3 bases from V and 2 bases from J, with 7 bases in between. In nucleotides, the CDR3 is TGTGCCATCAGTGAAGGAGGGAACTATGGCTACACCTTC. Translation: CAISEGGNYGYTF.

The V gene is TRBV2, the J gene TRBJ2-1, with D unresolved. Germline V gene sequence: CDR1 SNHLY, CDR2 FYNNEI. The CDR3 contains 11 residues. Trimming shortened V by 4 bases and J by 9 bases, and 7 bases separated the two germline ends. The CDR3 loop is CASSGSGEQFF. The CDR3, as DNA: TGTGCCAGCAGTGGATCGGGTGAGCAGTTCTTC.

The CDR3 DNA reads TGTGCCACCAACCCAAGAGAACTTTCCTACGAGCAGTACTTC. It is translated as CATNPRELSYEQYF. This chain links TRBV6-6 with TRBJ2-7; no reliable D call. Germline loops: CDR1 MNHNY, CDR2 SVGAGI (reference sequence). This CDR3 comprises 14 residues. V was trimmed by 10 bases and J by 1 base, leaving 17 bases between them.

The J gene is TRBJ2-3, the V gene TRBV29-1; TRBD1 aligns across 7 bases. The germline V gene has CDR1 SQVTM and CDR2 ANQGSEA. V gave up 7 bases and J gave up 2 bases; unmatched junction bases: 9. The CDR3 totals 14 residues. This CDR3 reads CSAATGYDTDTQYF. The DNA for the CDR3 is TGCAGCGCCGCGACAGGGTATGACACAGATACGCAGTATTTT.

The chain combines TRBV27 with TRBJ2-1, with TRBD1 identical over 9 bases. Germline V gene data show CDR1 as MNHEY and CDR2 as SMNVEV (reference sequence). V lost 0 bases and J lost 7; bases outside the gene matches: 4. CDR3 length equals 15 residues. DNA for the CDR3: TGTGCCAGCAGTTTATCAGGGACAGGGATGAATGAGCAGTTCTTC. Its translation: CASSLSGTGMNEQFF.

This clone was found once. Here the CDR3 reads CASSIDNQGTQYF. DNA of the CDR3: TGTGCCAGTAGTATAGACAACCAGGGCACGCAGTATTTT. V gene TRBV19 combines with J gene TRBJ2-3, with D perhaps TRBD1 (5 bases). This CDR3 region has 13 residues. In germline, CDR1 is LNHDA, CDR2 SQIVND (reference sequence). Trimming shortened V by 0 bases and J by 9 bases, and 10 bases separated the two germline ends.

About this clone itself: The sample has other DNA sequences that encode this CDR3 too. The rearrangement joins TRBV30 to TRBJ1-1; no reliable D call. This CDR3 comprises 13 residues. Trimming removed 0 bases at V and 1 base at J, with 6 bases between. Germline values: CDR1 GTSNPN, CDR2 SVGIG (reference sequence). CDR3 sequence (DNA): TGTGCCTGGAGTGTTCAGGAGAACACTGAAGCTTTCTTT. Its translation: CAWSVQENTEAFF.

The rearrangement joins TRBV10-3 to TRBJ1-2, with D possibly matching TRBD1 (6 bases). The germline V gene has CDR1 ENHRY and CDR2 SYGVKD. This CDR3 contains 13 residues. V gave up 5 bases and J gave up 2 bases, with 9 bases separating them. CDR3 nucleotide sequence: TGTGCCATCAGTTATGACAGGAACTATGGCTACACCTTC. Amino acid sequence: CAISYDRNYGYTF.

V is TRBV7-9 and J is TRBJ2-7; TRBD1 agrees at 7 bases. V shed 5 bases and J 4 bases; nucleotides not matched to a gene: 11. The CDR3 consists of 15 residues. The germline gives CDR1 SEHNR, CDR2 FQNEAQ (reference sequence). The CDR3 region has the DNA TGTGCCAGCAGCGAATTACGGGACAGTTCTTACGAGCAGTACTTC. This encodes CASSELRDSSYEQYF.

The rearrangement links TRBV9 to TRBJ1-4; TRBD1 is a possible D gene (5 bases). CDR1 is SGDLS and CDR2 is YYNGEE in the germline V gene. The CDR3 is made up of 14 amino acids. Deletions cut 2 bases from V and 2 bases from J, with 7 bases between. DNA for the CDR3: TGTGCCAGCAGCGTCGGGGGGACTAATGAAAAACTGTTTTTT. It translates to CASSVGGTNEKLFF. Looking up the rest from reference TRBV9 and TRBJ1-4 gives the full variable domain: DSGVTQTPKHLITATGQRVTLRCSPRSGDLSVYWYQQSLDQGLQFLIQYYNGEERAKGNILERFSAQQFPDLHSELNLSSLELGDSALYFCASSVGGTNEKLFFGSGTQLSVL.

This chain uses TRBV7-2 with TRBJ1-2, with 8 bases matching TRBD1. CDR1 and CDR2 (germline): SGHTA, FQGNSA. J gave up 2 bases and V 5 bases, and 4 bases lay outside the gene matches. The CDR3 is made up of 14 amino acids. The CDR3 coding sequence is TGTGCCAGCAGCACCGGGACAGGAAACTATGGCTACACCTTC. Translating it yields CASSTGTGNYGYTF.